This TCR beta chain was sequenced during a study of tumor-infiltrating lymphocytes in primary liver carcinoma (dated 2017 in TCRdb). Study-level background: Surgical resection was performed in China between late 2015 and 2016 on about 5 patients with histopathologically diagnosed primary liver carcinoma. Of the five patients (three men and two women, aged 30 to 69 years), four had hepatocellular carcinoma and one had combined HCC and intrahepatic cholangiocarcinoma. The five patients had tumors of stage T1-T3 N0M0, with maximum diameters ranging from about 4 to 11 cm. Each sample produced roughly 3.65 to 7.5 million productive TCRbeta reads, and read depth showed no significant difference between tissue types. Across five regions of each liver tumor, along with adjacent normal tissue and blood, the study brought together TCRbeta repertoire sequencing, expression microarrays and whole-exome sequencing. A total of about 35 specimens from 5 patients went through TCRbeta repertoire sequencing, namely 25 tumor regions, 5 adjacent noncancerous liver tissues and 5 peripheral blood samples. Repertoires from technical replicates were highly reproducible, with mean shared-clone rates about 0.9 and correlation coefficients above 0.98.

RNA from unsorted whole blood was extracted with TRIzol reagent, and germline DNA was obtained with the DNeasy Blood & Tissue kit. Chronic HBV infection was present in the patients, and the patients were treatment-naive at sampling. Before surgery, about 4 milliliters of peripheral blood were collected into K2EDTA tubes. Findings and caveats that apply to the study as a whole: Only the TCR beta chain was sequenced, which likely underestimates true repertoire diversity because unpaired alpha chains were not captured. Pairs of tumor regions showed greater repertoire overlap (mean roughly 35%) than tumor-adjacent pairs (around 17%) or tumor-blood pairs (roughly 15%), which is consistent with antigen-driven expansion. Since the samples were bulk and unsorted, there was no way to compare CD4+ and CD8+ T cell repertoires. Only 4 or 5 patients were included in the study, and the authors note that the findings should be validated in a larger study. The top 250 clones made up a significantly larger repertoire fraction in tumors than in blood (p = 0.039).

Starting from about 500 ng total RNA, TCRbeta-specific cDNA was produced by reverse transcription with a constant-region primer and ProtoScript II reverse transcriptase. The TCRbeta libraries were prepared through three rounds of nested multiplex PCR following a slightly modified ARM-PCR procedure. Each of the first two PCR rounds ran for about 10 cycles and used multiplex TRBV1-TRBV30 forward primers together with a Cbeta reverse primer. A final 25-cycle PCR with Deep VentR polymerase added sample barcodes and Illumina adapters. Amplicons of 200-500 bp were gel-purified with a QIAquick gel extraction kit before sequencing. An Illumina HiSeq 2500 was used to sequence the TCRbeta amplicons, generating 250-bp paired-end reads. Concerning the study's data processing: Trimmomatic v0.33 was used to quality-trim the reads, and FLASH v1.2.11 was used to merge paired reads so that full CDR3 sequences could be recovered. V, D and J germline segments were assigned to the rearranged TCRbeta sequences by MiGEC v1.2.1b. Clonotype statistics and Shannon-Wiener diversity indices were computed with VDJtools v1.0.0. Except for diversity analysis, only each sample's 250 most abundant clonotypes were used in subsequent analyses to reduce sampling bias. The public sequencing data were trimmed at Q25 with fastp and processed into clonotypes with MiXCR by TCRdb, which kept only in-frame beta chains. Rows are combined by CDR3 protein, so each entry shows the most common genes and DNA. In this record, the V and J calls reflect TCRdb's handling and not the investigators' own analysis. The sample table shows almost 200,000 distinct CDR3 sequences, and around 60% are seen once. Clones ranked in the top ten supply roughly 7% of the sample.

The germline V gene specifies SGHDT as CDR1 and YYEEEE as CDR2. The CDR3, cysteine through phenylalanine, is 15 amino acids long. CDR3 DNA is the only sequence kept; it has 45 bases, read in frame from the first base. A remark on this clonotype: No antigen is known for it. One junction end does not reproduce the germline sequence, and a read error may be involved.

Sample: peripheral blood. The receptor was isolated from a woman aged 60-70 years with primary liver carcinoma and hepatitis B virus infection. The chain couples TRBV5-6 to TRBJ2-1, with 7 central nucleotides matching TRBD2. The nucleotide sequence reads as follows: TGTGCCAGCAGCTTTGGTGGGAGGGCCCACAATGAGCAGTGCTTC. It is translated as CASSFGGRAHNEQCF.